Listed below are T cell receptor beta chains from one sample, sequenced in a study of T cells in Graves' hyperthyroidism and ophthalmopathy. A single record per CDR3 protein comes from TCRdb applying MiXCR to the multiplex PCR reads. The sample has hundreds of thousands of distinct CDR3 sequences; approximately 25% are singletons. The sample comprised blood. These receptors came from a man aged 50 or older with Graves' hyperthyroidism. Each CDR3 is given with its conserved first and last residue. A D gene is named only where the DNA matches it firmly. Part of the rows lack a size; the others show once, few, many or a class for expanded clones.

TRBJ1-1	TRBV11-3	many	NA	15	CASSLENRAGTEAFF	TGTGCCAGCAGCTTAGAAAACAGGGCTGGCACTGAAGCTTTCTTT
TRBJ1-1	TRBV10-3	NA	NA	14	CATSGPADGLEAFF	TGTGCCACCTCCGGCCCGGCGGATGGGTTGGAAGCTTTCTTT
TRBJ2-3	TRBV7-3	many	TRBD2	17	CASSPGTSGGIGDTQYF	TGTGCCAGCAGCCCCGGGACTAGCGGAGGGATTGGAGATACGCAGTATTTT
TRBJ2-2	TRBV3-1	few	NA	15	CASRGTQAETGELFF	TGTGCCAGCAGGGGGACTCAGGCGGAGACCGGGGAGCTGTTTTTT
TRBJ1-5	TRBV7-3	NA	NA	13	CASSLTLDQPQHF	TGTGCCAGCAGCCTGACGCTTGACCAGCCCCAGCATTTT
TRBJ2-2	TRBV9	NA	TRBD2	14	CASSVAGGTGELFF	TGTGCCAGCAGCGTAGCGGGAGGTACCGGGGAGCTGTTTTTT
TRBJ2-1	TRBV28	many	NA	15	CASSLLSGKYNEQFF	TGTGCCAGCAGTTTACTCAGCGGAAAGTACAATGAGCAGTTCTTC
TRBJ2-3	TRBV19	once	NA	15	CASSMSSLGTDTQYF	TGTGCCAGTAGTATGTCAAGCCTGGGCACAGATACGCAGTATTTT
TRBJ1-4	TRBV5-1	NA	TRBD1	15	CASSLQGEVYEKLFF	TGCGCCAGCAGCTTGCAGGGGGAAGTTTATGAAAAACTGTTTTTT
TRBJ1-1	TRBV29-1	many	TRBD1	13	CSVETGLNTEAFF	TGCAGCGTTGAGACAGGGCTGAACACTGAAGCTTTCTTT
TRBJ2-1	TRBV3-1	NA	TRBD1	16	CASSQEGGQGRNEQFF	TGTGCCAGCAGCCAAGAGGGGGGACAGGGTAGGAATGAGCAGTTCTTC
TRBJ2-7	TRBV9	NA	TRBD2	15	CASSPGTSGSLLRYF	TGTGCCAGCAGCCCCGGGACTAGCGGGAGCCTTCTGCGGTACTTC
TRBJ2-1	TRBV19	NA	NA	15	CASSRVNRPNDEQFF	TGTGCCAGTAGTAGGGTCAATCGTCCTAACGATGAGCAGTTCTTC
TRBJ2-2	TRBV6-5	few	TRBD2	17	CASSYTAGALGTGELFF	TGTGCCAGCAGTTACACGGCGGGAGCTCTTGGAACCGGGGAGCTGTTTTTT
TRBJ2-3	TRBV18	NA	NA	13	CASTQGDVDTQYF	TGTGCCAGCACACAGGGCGACGTAGATACGCAGTATTTT
TRBJ2-5	TRBV6-1	NA	TRBD1	16	CASSPTRIGTAETQYF	TGTGCCAGCAGTCCAACAAGAATTGGGACAGCAGAGACCCAGTACTTC
TRBJ2-4	TRBV20-1	few	NA	14	CSARTVLAKNIQYF	TGCAGTGCTAGGACGGTCCTAGCCAAAAACATTCAGTACTTC
TRBJ2-3	TRBV12-3/TRBV12-4	many	TRBD2	16	CASSERTSSSTDTQYF	TGTGCCAGCAGCGAAAGGACTAGCTCTAGCACAGATACGCAGTATTTT